This is a list of T cell receptor beta chains from one sample in a study of T cells in Graves' hyperthyroidism and ophthalmopathy. TCRdb reanalysed the multiplex PCR reads using MiXCR and keeps one entry per CDR3 protein. The data hold approximately 640,000 distinct CDR3 sequences, with 15% to 20% observed a single time. Sequenced material: blood. Source of these receptors: a woman aged 25 to 39 with Graves' hyperthyroidism. The CDR3 runs from the conserved cysteine through the conserved F or W. Each record gives: clone size, D gene, J gene, V gene, CDR3 DNA, CDR3 protein. D genes are given only for firm matches. Some rows have no size entry. The others give once, few or many, or a class for an expanded clone.

many | . | TRBJ2-1 | TRBV6-2/TRBV6-3 | TGTGCCAGCAGTTACGCATCCCATGAGCAGTTCTTC | CASSYASHEQFF
. | . | TRBJ2-7 | TRBV6-9 | TGTGCCAGCAGTTACTATGAGGGAGTCGCCTACAATGAGCAGTACTTC | CASSYYEGVAYNEQYF
. | . | TRBJ1-1 | TRBV6-4 | TGTGCCAGCGGGAGGGCCGCTGGGGGCATGAACACTGAAGCTTTCTTT | CASGRAAGGMNTEAFF
many | TRBD2 | TRBJ2-2 | TRBV20-1 | TGCAGTGCTTCAGCGGGAGGGCCCTTCGGGGAGCTGTTTTTT | CSASAGGPFGELFF
. | . | TRBJ2-7 | TRBV5-1 | TGCGCCAGCAGCTTAGGGGCAGGACAATCCTACGAGCAGTACTTC | CASSLGAGQSYEQYF
few | . | TRBJ1-6 | TRBV7-2 | TGTGCCAGCAGCTTAGAAGGGAACGATAATTCACCCCTCCACTTT | CASSLEGNDNSPLHF
. | . | TRBJ1-2 | TRBV7-8 | TGTGCCAGCAGCTTACTGGCAGGGCCGGATGGCTACACCTTC | CASSLLAGPDGYTF
. | TRBD2 | TRBJ2-1 | TRBV9 | TGTGCCAGTGCCGGGGGGGGGGGGCGGGAGGCCTGGGTGAATGAGCAGTTCTTC | CASAGGGGREAWVNEQFF
. | . | TRBJ1-4 | TRBV30 | TGTGCCTGGGAGGACAGATTTACAACTAATGAAAAACTGTTTTTT | CAWEDRFTTNEKLFF
many | . | TRBJ2-7 | TRBV13 | TGTGCCAGCAACCGACTAGGGGTCCAGTACGAGCAGTACTTC | CASNRLGVQYEQYF
many | . | TRBJ1-1 | TRBV7-9 | TGTGCCAGCAGCCCCCGACAGAACATGAACACTGAAGCTTTCTTT | CASSPRQNMNTEAFF
many | . | TRBJ2-1 | TRBV28 | TGTGCCAGCAGTTCCCCGGGACATTTAAGCAGCAAATACAATGAGCAGTTCTTC | CASSSPGHLSSKYNEQFF
many | . | TRBJ2-7 | TRBV18 | TGTGCCAGCTCACCAGTCGTTGCAGGCTACTCCTACGAGCAGTACTTC | CASSPVVAGYSYEQYF
. | . | TRBJ1-5 | TRBV24-1 | TGTGCCACCAGTTCACAGGGTTTCCAGCCCCAGCATTTT | CATSSQGFQPQHF
many | TRBD2 | TRBJ2-5 | TRBV6-2/TRBV6-3 | TGTGCCAGCAGGACTAGCGGGGCCGTGGGAGAGACCCAGTACTTC | CASRTSGAVGETQYF
. | TRBD2 | TRBJ2-1 | TRBV9 | TGTGCCAGCAGCGTAGCTGGGACTAGCGGGATGAGTGAGCAGTTCTTC | CASSVAGTSGMSEQFF
many | TRBD1 | TRBJ2-1 | TRBV2 | TGTGCCAGCAGTCAGACAGGGGTCGGACTATCATACAATGAGCAGTTCTTC | CASSQTGVGLSYNEQFF
. | . | TRBJ1-2 | TRBV7-9 | TGTGCCAGCAGCCCCCACTCCGGCCCCCCCGGGAGCTATGGCTACACCTTC | CASSPHSGPPGSYGYTF
. | . | TRBJ2-4 | TRBV6-1 | TGTGCCAGCAGTGAGGTTGGAACCCCCAAAAACATTCAGTACTTC | CASSEVGTPKNIQYF
many | TRBD1 | TRBJ2-7 | TRBV28 | TGTGCCAGCAGTACGGACAGGGGCTACGAGCAGTACTTC | CASSTDRGYEQYF
once | TRBD1 | TRBJ1-2 | TRBV7-2 | TGTGCCAGCAGCTTAGCCGGGACAGGGAATGGCTACACCTTC | CASSLAGTGNGYTF
many | . | TRBJ2-1 | TRBV10-3 | TGTGCCACCTACAATGGAAATGAGCAGTTCTTC | CATYNGNEQFF